This TCR beta chain was recovered during a study of cytomegalovirus exposure and HLA in healthy donors. The PCR ran on 60 Vbeta and 13 Jbeta primers. Here immunoSEQ multiplex PCR was the method, and the copy in TCRdb shows in-frame clones only, minus some. The data hold tens of thousands of clones, with 75% to 90% observed a single time. Trimming shortened V by 0 bases and J by 5 bases, and 9 bases separated the two germline ends. CDR1 SGHNT and CDR2 YYREEE come from the germline V gene (reference sequence). This CDR3 is 13 amino acids long. Details on this clone: Its matching antigen is unknown.

Study-wide points: There were some V segments, including TRBV6-2 and TRBV6-3, excluded as indistinguishable.

The material sequenced was PBMCs. This sequence originates from a man younger than 35 in good health and CMV-seronegative. The rearrangement links TRBV5-4 to TRBJ2-7, with D possibly matching TRBD2 (5 bases). DNA for the CDR3: TGTGCCAGCAGCTTGGGACCGGAGGACGAGCAGTACTTC. Translation: CASSLGPEDEQYF.